This T cell receptor (beta chain) was retrieved from a study of cytomegalovirus exposure and HLA in healthy donors. Data came from immunoSEQ multiplex PCR; TCRdb stores just in-frame clones and leaves some out. This table holds fewer than 400,000 clones, over 75% found once. V gave up 5 bases and J gave up 4 bases, with 16 bases separating them. This CDR3 spans 15 amino acids. Germline-derived CDR1 and CDR2 are SGHTA and FQGNSA. J is TRBJ2-3 and V is TRBV7-2; D might be TRBD2 (5 bases). The source is a man aged 25-45 years in good health and CMV-seronegative. Sequencing was performed on PBMCs. The CDR3: CASSVDRAGADTQYF. In DNA form, the CDR3 reads TGTGCCAGCAGCGTAGACCGAGCCGGGGCAGATACGCAGTATTTT.